Listed here are 3 T cell receptor beta chains from one sample, sequenced in a study of response to subunit inactivated influenza vaccine (dated by TCRdb to 2016 to 2018). The library was generated by RT-PCR. Reads for this sample came from an Illumina HiSeq 2500. TCRdb cleaned the public reads at Q25 with fastp, built clones with MiXCR and kept in-frame beta chains. Entries that share a CDR3 protein sequence are merged under the most common genes and DNA. This sample has around 200,000 distinct CDR3 sequences in its table, and 7.5% to 10% of those were observed once. The ten largest clonotypes hold approximately 10% of the sample. Sequences were derived from non-naive T cells sorted from PBMCs, sampled on the day of vaccination. What the cell subset or site label conveys for this sample: memory T cell fraction. The receptor set was obtained from a man aged 45-60 years who received an inactivated influenza vaccine. Donor details come from another sample of the same person, matched by shared clones.

This clonotype was seen a few times. The chain couples TRBV30 to TRBJ1-2; 8 bases line up with TRBD1. The length of the CDR3 is 14 residues. The junction had 10 bases not matched to a gene; V was cut back by 4 bases and J by 6 bases. Looked up from germline, CDR1 is GTSNPN and CDR2 is SVGIG (reference sequence). The CDR3 loop is CAWTLRDRIHGYTF. The CDR3 DNA reads as TGTGCCTGGACTCTCCGGGACAGGATTCATGGCTACACCTTC.

This clonotype showed up just a few times. The V and J genes are TRBV6-2 or TRBV6-3 and TRBJ2-1; unclear D gene. The CDR3 length is 15 residues. Germline assignment: CDR1 MNHEY and CDR2 SVGEGT. V was shortened by 2 bases and J by 7 bases, with 15 bases between the two germline ends. DNA of the CDR3: TGTGCCAGCAGTTACACCCTAGTAGGGATGAATGAGCAGTTCTTC. Protein: CASSYTLVGMNEQFF.

The gene calls are TRBV27 and TRBJ2-7, with 9 nucleotides matching TRBD2. With V trimmed by 7 bases and J by 1 base, 8 bases remained unmatched. The germline CDR1 and CDR2 sequences are MNHEY and SMNVEV (reference sequence). This CDR3 is built from 15 residues. The CDR3 region is CASTLAGKSSYEQYF. The CDR3 bases are TGTGCCAGCACCCTAGCGGGAAAAAGTTCCTACGAGCAGTACTTC.